The TCR beta chain described here comes from a study of T-cell reconstitution after alpha-beta-depleted transplantation in children. Study-level results: Reports say that about two months after transplant, the alpha-beta T cells came out of several hundred graft clones that had expanded.

Unique molecular identifiers were incorporated when the TCRbeta library was constructed. TCRdb re-called the PCR reads with MiXCR, one entry per CDR3 protein. The data show approximately 1,000,000 distinct CDR3 sequences, about 30% seen once. Germline V CDR1 and CDR2: DFQATT, SNEGSKA (reference sequence). The V gene lost 2 bases and the J gene lost 3 bases, with 14 bases spanning the gap. The CDR3 runs to 15 residues. Regarding this clonotype: Its cognate antigen is unknown.

The chain carries TRBV20-1 and TRBJ2-1, with D possibly called TRBD1 or TRBD2 (5 bases each). The specimen comprised PBMCs, mostly from graft donor cells, sampled 360 days after TCRalphabeta/CD19-depleted stem cell transplant. This clonotype was obtained from a boy under two years old who had a stem cell transplant for SCID, so the T cells may come from the graft donor. CDR3 sequence reads: CSARYGTTGYNEQFF. Here the CDR3 DNA reads TGCAGTGCTAGATATGGGACGACCGGCTACAATGAGCAGTTCTTC.